This entry lists 3 T cell receptor beta chains sequenced from one sample in a study of tumor and adjacent non-tumor tissue in lung cancer. A modified ARM-PCR protocol with three rounds of nested PCR amplified TCRbeta. TCRdb re-called the multiplex PCR reads with MiXCR, one entry per CDR3 protein. The profile shows about 75,000 distinct CDR3 sequences, around 77% of them singletons. This sample's RNA came from whole unsorted tissue. Sequenced sample: lung tumor tissue. These receptor sequences come from a woman in her forties or fifties with non-small cell lung cancer.

Remarks on this clonotype: Possible read error: a much larger clone is one base away. The rearrangement joins TRBV7-9 to TRBJ2-5, with D unclear. The CDR3 has 14 amino acids. Germline V CDR1 and CDR2: SEHNR, FQNEAQ (reference sequence). The V and J ends lost 5 bases and 5 bases respectively, with 15 bases between them. The CDR3 DNA follows: TGTGCCAGCAGCCCAATACTGGGTGCGGAGACCCAGTACTTC. Protein: CASSPILGAETQYF.

On this clonotype itself: As the CDR3 is not closed by the conserved phenylalanine or tryptophan, this likely results from a read error. CDR3 coding DNA: TGCAGTGCTGAACTCCGGGCCGTAGGGGGAAAACTGTTTCTT. It translates to CSAELRAVGGKLFL. This chain links TRBV20-1 with TRBJ1-4; maybe TRBD1 (6 bases). V was clipped by 5 bases and J by 10 bases, with 20 bases between them. Germline lookup yields CDR1 DFQATT and CDR2 SNEGSKA (reference sequence). The CDR3 runs 14 residues.

Worth noting for this clonotype: A much larger clone is a single base away; this may be a read error. The chain uses TRBV30 and TRBJ2-5; D unresolved. Between the trimmed V and J ends, which lost 2 bases and 4 bases, there was a span of 17 bases. There are 15 residues in the CDR3. Per germline, CDR1 GTSNPN and CDR2 SVGIG (reference sequence). The CDR3 coding sequence is TGTGCCTGGAGTATACCAGCCGAGGCAGGAGAGACCCAGTACTTC. It encodes CAWSIPAEAGETQYF.